The 5 T cell receptor beta chains in this list originate from one sample, sequenced in a study of molecular identifiers for immune sequencing clone quantification. MiXCR, run by TCRdb on the PCR reads, gives a single entry per CDR3 protein. The repertoire holds some 40,000 distinct CDR3 sequences, with approximately 22% as singletons. The sequencing sample was made of naive CD8+ T cells from blood, with Jurkat cell RNA spiked in. Subset specified: FACS-sorted CD8+CD4-CCR7+CD45RA+ naive T cells. All receptors come from a human donor in good health. Some libraries in this study had Jurkat cell RNA spiked in.

This clonotype showed up many times. The chain carries TRBV2 and TRBJ1-5; unclear D gene. Germline V gene data show CDR1 as SNHLY and CDR2 as FYNNEI. Trimming stripped 8 bases from V and 5 bases from J, with 25 bases between. The CDR3 totals 17 residues. CDR3 sequence reads: CASSKPPLGPLDQPQHF. The CDR3 DNA reads TGTGCCAGCTCCAAACCCCCACTCGGGCCTTTAGATCAGCCCCAGCATTTT.

This clonotype appeared many times. The chain employs TRBV27 and TRBJ2-2, with a tentative D call TRBD2 (7 bases). CDR3 size: 16 residues. Trimming removed 1 base at V and 5 bases at J, with 14 bases between. Per the germline V gene, CDR1 is MNHEY and CDR2 is SMNVEV (reference sequence). The CDR3 loop is CASSLLGGAGTGELFF. In DNA, the CDR3 is TGTGCCAGCAGTTTATTAGGGGGGGCAGGAACCGGGGAGCTGTTTTTT.

Remarks on this clonotype: A read error may explain this, as a much larger clone is one base away. The CDR3 is CASSSSDGYEQYF. For the CDR3, the DNA is TGTGCCAGCAGCAGCTCTGACGGCTACGAGCAGTACTTC. This chain links TRBV7-2 with TRBJ2-7; D is unresolved. Germline V lookup: CDR1 SGHTA, CDR2 FQGNSA. This CDR3 region has 13 residues. V was shortened by 5 bases and J by 3 bases, with 11 bases between the two germline ends.

This clonotype was counted ten times or more. The chain is built from TRBV19 and TRBJ2-1; 8 nucleotides match TRBD2. Germline lookup yields CDR1 LNHDA and CDR2 SQIVND (reference sequence). The V gene end was trimmed by 4 bases and the J gene end by 7 bases; junction bases not matched to a gene: 3. This CDR3 region has 13 residues. CDR3 protein: CASSSGGWNEQFF. The DNA of the CDR3 is TGTGCCAGTAGTAGCGGGGGGTGGAATGAGCAGTTCTTC.

In this sample, this clonotype turned up many times. V gene TRBV9 combines with J gene TRBJ2-3; 12 bases line up with TRBD1. The CDR3 is 16 residues long. V lost 4 bases to trimming and J lost 3 bases; unmatched junction nucleotides: 6. In germline, CDR1 is SGDLS, CDR2 YYNGEE. CDR3 bases: TGTGCCAGCAGCTCGCCGGGACAGGGGGCAACAGATACGCAGTATTTT. This codes for CASSSPGQGATDTQYF.